Presented here are 26 T cell receptor beta chains from one specimen sequenced in a study of blood T cell repertoires in COVID-19 (dated by TCRdb to 2019 to 2021). The library was produced with the immunoSEQ multiplex PCR assay. TCRdb mirrors the immuneACCESS table, restricted to in-frame sequences. Some clones are absent from its copies; in checked studies, under half trace to an unresolved V gene, and the reason for the others is unknown. For this sample there are fewer than 300,000 clones; about 85% appear just once. The ten largest clones capture 2% to 3% of the sample. The sequenced sample was PBMCs or T cells enriched from blood (not recorded which). The receptors stem from a woman in her forties or fifties who had recovered from COVID-19.

CDR3: CATSRGLAAGEETQYF. The CDR3 nucleotides read TGTGCCACCAGCAGAGGGCTGGCGGCGGGGGAAGAGACCCAGTACTTC. This chain links TRBV15 with TRBJ2-5; 7 positions agree with TRBD2. The CDR3 covers 16 residues. Germline V gives CDR1 LNHNV, CDR2 YYDKDF (reference sequence). The V and J ends lost 1 base and 3 bases, in that order; junction bases with no gene match: 8.

The chain links TRBV10-1 to TRBJ2-5, with 16 positions matching TRBD2. In germline, CDR1 is WNHNN, CDR2 SYGVQD (reference sequence). V shed 4 bases, J shed 5 bases, and the junction held 4 bases outside the gene matches. The CDR3 is 16 residues long. CDR3 nucleotides: TGCGCCAGCAGTGGGGGACTAGCGGGAGGGCCGGAGACCCAGTACTTC. Its protein is CASSGGLAGGPETQYF.

The chain joins TRBV2 to TRBJ2-3; 8 bases match TRBD1. V shed 3 bases, J shed 0 bases, and the junction held 5 bases outside the gene matches. CDR1 SNHLY and CDR2 FYNNEI come from the germline V gene. This CDR3 is 16 amino acids long. CDR3 residues: CASSDQGAISTDTQYF. The CDR3, as DNA: TGTGCCAGCAGTGATCAGGGGGCTATCAGCACAGATACGCAGTATTTT.

The chain recombines TRBV5-8 with TRBJ2-7, with a tentative D call TRBD1 (6 bases). The CDR3 runs to 14 residues. V lost 0 bases and J 1 base, leaving 8 bases between the germline ends. Germline lookup yields CDR1 SGHTS and CDR2 YDEGEE. Written as DNA, the CDR3 is TGTGCCAGCAGCTTGGGGGACACTTCCTACGAGCAGTACTTC. Translated, it gives CASSLGDTSYEQYF.

The chain carries TRBV2 and TRBJ2-7, with D maybe TRBD2 (5 bases). With 7 bases removed from V and 2 bases from J, the gap between germline ends came to 12 bases. The CDR3 contains 13 residues. CDR1 is SNHLY, CDR2 FYNNEI, per germline. CDR3 nucleotide sequence: TGTGCCAGCACTATTCGGGATACCTACGAGCAGTACTTC. Residues: CASTIRDTYEQYF.

This clone was counted only a few times. V gene TRBV28 combines with J gene TRBJ1-2; no clear D. CDR1 and CDR2 (germline): MDHEN, SYDVKM. CDR3 length: 13 amino acids. Trimming shortened V by 6 bases and J by 2 bases, and 10 bases separated the two germline ends. Here the CDR3 reads CASSQLGNYGYTF. The CDR3 DNA reads as TGTGCCAGCAGCCAACTAGGAAACTATGGCTACACCTTC.

The chain employs TRBV30 and TRBJ2-1; maybe TRBD1 (6 bases). This CDR3 has 16 amino acids. Trimming removed 0 bases at V and 0 bases at J, with 12 bases between. The germline V gene has CDR1 GTSNPN and CDR2 SVGIG (reference sequence). The CDR3, as DNA: TGTGCCTGGAGTGTACAGGGAGCGGTCTCCTACAATGAGCAGTTCTTC. This sequence encodes CAWSVQGAVSYNEQFF.

The DNA for the CDR3 is TGTGCCAGCAGCCAAGCTTCGACAGAAACAGATACGCAGTATTTT. Its protein is CASSQASTETDTQYF. V is TRBV4-2 and J is TRBJ2-3; D might be TRBD1 (5 bases). Trimming removed 1 base at V and 3 bases at J, with 11 bases between. This CDR3 is 15 amino acids long. Germline assignment: CDR1 LGHNA and CDR2 YNFKEQ.

This clone came up once. The chain uses TRBV7-9 and TRBJ1-6, with TRBD1 matching over 8 bases. This CDR3 comprises 14 residues. Germline CDR1 SEHNR, CDR2 FQNEAQ (reference sequence). V lost 4 bases and J lost 7; bases outside the gene matches: 3. The CDR3 nucleotides read TGTGCCAGCAGCTCAGGACAGGGAAATTCACCCCTCCACTTT. Translated, it gives CASSSGQGNSPLHF.

The chain uses TRBV25-1 and TRBJ2-5; 9 nucleotides agree with TRBD1. The germline CDR1 and CDR2 sequences are MGHDK and SYGVNS. Losses at the gene ends were 5 bases for V and 5 bases for J; bases not matched to a gene: 12. The CDR3 runs to 16 residues. CDR3 coding DNA: TGTGCCAGCAGTCCCTCCGGGACAGGGTGGGGGGAGACCCAGTACTTC. It yields the protein CASSPSGTGWGETQYF.

This chain connects TRBV14 to TRBJ1-3; tentatively, D is TRBD1 (5 bases). The V gene lost 0 bases and the J gene lost 0 bases, with 15 bases spanning the gap. The germline V gene has CDR1 SGHDN and CDR2 FVKESK. The CDR3 is 18 amino acids. The CDR3 loop reads CASSQDWGGSHSGNTIYF. DNA for the CDR3: TGTGCCAGCAGCCAAGATTGGGGGGGTTCCCACTCTGGAAACACCATATATTTT.

The rearrangement joins TRBV7-2 to TRBJ2-5; perhaps TRBD2 as D (6 bases). The germline V gene encodes CDR1 SGHTA and CDR2 FQGNSA. With 5 bases removed from V and 5 bases from J, the gap between germline ends came to 15 bases. This CDR3 contains 14 residues. This CDR3 is CASSMLGAGETQYF. The CDR3 region has the DNA TGTGCCAGCAGCATGCTAGGGGCGGGGGAGACCCAGTACTTC.

The chain links TRBV5-6 to TRBJ1-2; D may be TRBD1 (5 bases). V gave up 2 bases and J gave up 6 bases, with 8 bases separating them. Germline-derived CDR1 and CDR2 are SGHDT and YYEEEE. The CDR3 covers 12 residues. CDR3 residues: CASSFVRDGYTF. CDR3 in DNA: TGTGCCAGCAGCTTTGTCAGGGATGGCTACACCTTC.

The chain uses TRBV9 and TRBJ1-2; TRBD1 matches 8 bases. Germline trimming cut 10 bases from V and 6 bases from J; bases unmatched to any gene: 17. Germline V gene data show CDR1 as SGDLS and CDR2 as YYNGEE. This CDR3 contains 15 residues. This chain's CDR3 is CAREIDRGGPDGYTF. CDR3 coding DNA: TGTGCCCGCGAGATCGACAGGGGAGGACCCGATGGCTACACCTTC.

Turning to this clone: This same CDR3 is encoded by further DNA sequences in the sample. V usage is TRBV19 and J usage is TRBJ2-1; 12 bases line up with TRBD2. Trimming cost V 5 bases and J 4 bases; bases outside gene matches: 3. This CDR3 contains 15 residues. In germline, CDR1 is LNHDA, CDR2 SQIVND (reference sequence). This CDR3 is CASSLLAGGYNEQFF. The CDR3 DNA reads TGTGCCAGTAGTTTACTAGCGGGGGGTTACAATGAGCAGTTCTTC.

This chain joins TRBV4-1 and TRBJ2-5, with 7 bases matching TRBD2. In germline, CDR1 is MGHRA, CDR2 YSYEKL. The V and J ends lost 2 bases and 2 bases, in that order; junction bases with no gene match: 2. The CDR3 spans 14 residues. CDR3 bases: TGCGCCAGCAGCCAAAGCGGGGTTCAAGAGACCCAGTACTTC. It codes for CASSQSGVQETQYF.

The J gene is TRBJ1-1, the V gene TRBV14; D gene ambiguous. CDR3 size: 15 residues. Trimming removed 1 base at V and 5 bases at J, with 14 bases between. The germline V gene has CDR1 SGHDN and CDR2 FVKESK. This chain's CDR3 is CASSQGYTERTEAFF. The CDR3 DNA reads as TGTGCCAGCAGCCAAGGATACACAGAGCGGACTGAAGCTTTCTTT. The variable domain in full, with the rest retrieved from reference TRBV14 and TRBJ1-1, is EAGVTQFPSHSVIEKGQTVTLRCDPISGHDNLYWYRRVMGKEIKFLLHFVKESKQDESGMPNNRFLAERTGGTYSTLKVQPAELEDSGVYFCASSQGYTERTEAFFGQGTRLTVV.

The J gene is TRBJ1-1, the V gene TRBV28, with 9 bases matching TRBD1. Germline V gene sequence: CDR1 MDHEN, CDR2 SYDVKM. After removal of 6 bases from V and 1 base from J, the junction contained 3 bases not matched to a gene. The CDR3 consists of 14 residues. The CDR3 spells CASRRDRANTEAFF. For the CDR3, the DNA is TGTGCCAGCAGAAGGGACAGGGCGAACACTGAAGCTTTCTTT.

CDR3 residues: CASSPAGVNQPQHF. CDR3 coding DNA: TGTGCCAGCAGTCCAGCAGGGGTCAATCAGCCCCAGCATTTT. The chain employs TRBV27 and TRBJ1-5, with D perhaps TRBD1 (6 bases). CDR1 and CDR2 from the germline V gene are MNHEY and SMNVEV (reference sequence). The CDR3 spans 14 residues. Trimming took off 5 bases at V and 3 bases at J, with 11 bases between the two ends.

The chain uses TRBV2 and TRBJ2-3, with TRBD1 as a possible D gene (5 bases). V lost 2 bases to trimming and J lost 3 bases, with 9 bases between them. The CDR3 length is 14 residues. In germline, CDR1 is SNHLY, CDR2 FYNNEI. CDR3 sequence: CASSEHQGTDTQYF. In nucleotides, the CDR3 is TGTGCCAGCAGTGAACACCAGGGAACAGATACGCAGTATTTT.

The chain links TRBV6-4 to TRBJ2-1; possibly TRBD1 for D (6 bases). This CDR3 region has 14 residues. V was trimmed by 4 bases and J by 3 bases, leaving 10 bases between them. Germline V lookup: CDR1 MRHNA, CDR2 SNTAGT. This CDR3 reads CASSARDNYNEQFF. CDR3 bases: TGTGCCAGCAGTGCACGGGACAACTACAATGAGCAGTTCTTC.

This clone appeared once. The rearrangement links TRBV27 to TRBJ1-1; 7 bases are a match to TRBD1. V was clipped by 2 bases and J by 3 bases; unmatched bases: 12. Germline V gene sequence: CDR1 MNHEY, CDR2 SMNVEV (reference sequence). The CDR3 runs to 17 residues. The CDR3 spells CASSLTRTGSTDTEAFF. CDR3 coding DNA: TGTGCCAGCAGTTTAACCCGGACAGGATCTACGGACACTGAAGCTTTCTTT.

The chain joins TRBV2 to TRBJ1-2; TRBD1 matches at 7 bases. Germline values: CDR1 SNHLY, CDR2 FYNNEI. After removal of 8 bases from V and 4 bases from J, the junction contained 4 bases not matched to a gene. The CDR3 spans 12 residues. In nucleotides, the CDR3 is TGTGCCAGCGTGGGGACAGCCTATGGCTACACCTTC. It translates to CASVGTAYGYTF.

This sequence joins TRBV6-5 and TRBJ1-2; the match to TRBD1 covers 7 bases. Unmatched junction bases numbered 5, after V lost 6 bases and J lost 4 bases. Germline V gene lookup returns CDR1 MNHEY and CDR2 SVGAGI. This CDR3 is built from 13 residues. CDR3 bases: TGTGCCAGCAGGACACAGGGGACCTATGGCTACACCTTC. It specifies CASRTQGTYGYTF.

This chain links TRBV30 with TRBJ1-1, with TRBD1 as a possible D gene (5 bases). The CDR3 runs 15 residues. Germline V gives CDR1 GTSNPN, CDR2 SVGIG (reference sequence). V was trimmed by 0 bases and J by 10 bases, leaving 21 bases between them. The CDR3 DNA reads as TGTGCCTGGAGTGTACGCAGCAGGGCAGGGTCGGCAGCTTTCTTT. Translating gives CAWSVRSRAGSAAFF.

The rearrangement joins TRBV6-2 or TRBV6-3 to TRBJ2-7; 7 bases align to TRBD2. This CDR3 contains 16 residues. V lost 0 bases and J lost 3; bases outside the gene matches: 8. CDR1 MNHEY and CDR2 SVGEGT come from the germline V gene. The CDR3 region has the DNA TGTGCCAGCAGTTACTCGATACTAGCGTTGGACTACGAGCAGTACTTC. It is translated as CASSYSILALDYEQYF.